This is a list of T cell receptor beta chains from one sample in a study of blood T cell repertoires in COVID-19. Some clones are missing from TCRdb's copy, which holds only in-frame ones; the method was immunoSEQ multiplex PCR. This repertoire shows 220,000 or so clones, around 90% found once; its top ten account for around 0.84%. The sequencing input was peripheral blood. The receptors derive from a man aged 55 to 70 with COVID-19, enrolled during active disease. CDR3s include the opening cysteine and the closing phenylalanine or tryptophan. The D gene is left open where the match is weak. Clone sizes are given selectively: once, few, many, or a class where the clone is expanded.

D: -; size: -; V: TRBV9; J: TRBJ2-4; CDR3: CASSVGAAGPVAKNIQYF; DNA: TGTGCCAGCAGCGTAGGGGCGGCGGGGCCAGTAGCCAAAAACATTCAGTACTTC
D: -; size: -; V: TRBV11-2; J: TRBJ1-2; CDR3: CASSLEVRSGYGYTF; DNA: TGTGCCAGCAGCTTAGAGGTGCGTTCGGGGTATGGCTACACCTTC
D: TRBD1; size: -; V: TRBV7-2; J: TRBJ2-5; CDR3: CASSTQGVGETQYF; DNA: TGTGCCAGCAGCACTCAGGGGGTCGGAGAGACCCAGTACTTC
D: TRBD1; size: -; V: TRBV27; J: TRBJ1-3; CDR3: CASRTFGTESGNTIYF; DNA: TGTGCCAGTCGGACCTTCGGGACAGAGTCTGGAAACACCATATATTTT
D: TRBD1; size: -; V: TRBV15; J: TRBJ2-7; CDR3: CATSRSTADRGSYEQYF; DNA: TGTGCCACCAGCAGATCAACCGCGGACAGGGGCTCCTACGAGCAGTACTTC
D: TRBD1; size: -; V: TRBV5-5; J: TRBJ1-1; CDR3: CASSPRTGLNTEAFF; DNA: TGTGCCAGCAGCCCCAGGACAGGGCTGAACACTGAAGCTTTCTTT
D: -; size: -; V: TRBV21-1; J: TRBJ1-3; CDR3: CASSPGQSGSGNTIYF; DNA: TGTGCCAGCAGCCCCGGACAGTCGGGGTCTGGAAACACCATATATTTT
D: TRBD2; size: -; V: TRBV27; J: TRBJ2-7; CDR3: CASSVGPPGTSGRGSSYEQYF; DNA: TGTGCCAGCAGTGTCGGACCTCCCGGGACTAGCGGGAGGGGGAGCTCCTACGAGCAGTACTTC
D: -; size: -; V: TRBV10-2; J: TRBJ1-1; CDR3: CASSEATGNTEAFF; DNA: TGCGCCAGCAGTGAGGCGACAGGGAACACTGAAGCTTTCTTT
D: -; size: once; V: TRBV3-1/TRBV3-2; J: TRBJ2-7; CDR3: CASSQVAVGEQYF; DNA: TGTGCCAGCAGCCAAGTGGCGGTGGGCGAGCAGTACTTC
D: -; size: -; V: TRBV9; J: TRBJ2-6; CDR3: CASSVDELSSGANVLTF; DNA: TGTGCCAGCAGCGTAGATGAACTCTCCTCTGGGGCCAACGTCCTGACTTTC
D: -; size: -; V: TRBV7-9; J: TRBJ1-2; CDR3: CASSTGDKANYGYTF; DNA: TGTGCCAGCAGCACCGGGGACAAGGCTAACTATGGCTACACCTTC
D: TRBD2; size: -; V: TRBV28; J: TRBJ2-3; CDR3: CASSLGGTESDTQYF; DNA: TGTGCCAGCAGTTTGGGAGGGACGGAATCAGATACGCAGTATTTT
D: -; size: once; V: TRBV5-1; J: TRBJ2-1; CDR3: CASSLDPGMGSYNEQFF; DNA: TGCGCCAGCAGCTTGGATCCAGGGATGGGTTCCTACAATGAGCAGTTCTTC
D: TRBD1; size: -; V: TRBV4-3; J: TRBJ2-1; CDR3: CASSSRDRGVYEQFF; DNA: TGCGCCAGCAGCAGCCGGGACAGGGGAGTTTATGAGCAGTTCTTC
D: -; size: -; V: TRBV6-2/TRBV6-3; J: TRBJ1-1; CDR3: CASSTGFEAFF; DNA: TGTGCCAGCAGCACAGGGTTTGAAGCTTTCTTT